The 30 T cell receptor beta chains below come from one sample, sequenced in a study of regulatory T cells in long-lasting Graves disease. Through Arm-PCR of CDR3 regions and iRepertoire HTBI primers, TCR beta libraries were built. TCRdb called the multiplex PCR reads again in MiXCR, with one record for every CDR3 protein. The sample lists a few hundred thousand distinct CDR3 sequences; 23% were seen once. Indicated time point: persistent/refractory GD, antithyroid drugs over 5 years with positive TRAb. After RNA was extracted from PBMCs, the TCR library was made from it. The specimen was peripheral blood mononuclear cells (PBMCs), collected when the disease was refractory, from a patient treated with antithyroid drugs. These receptors originate from a female donor with Graves disease.

This clonotype was seen many times. V is TRBV6-1 and J is TRBJ2-2; TRBD2 aligns across 14 bases. The germline V gene encodes CDR1 MNHNS and CDR2 SASEGT. V gave up 5 bases and J gave up 3 bases; unmatched junction bases: 11. This CDR3 comprises 19 residues. CDR3 DNA sequence: TGTGCCAGCAGTAGACTAGCGGGAGGGCCATCGAGGGACACCGGGGAGCTGTTTTTT. Protein sequence: CASSRLAGGPSRDTGELFF.

This chain joins TRBV4-1 and TRBJ2-3; 7 bases match TRBD1. V shed 1 base, J shed 2 bases, and the junction held 6 bases outside the gene matches. This CDR3 has 16 residues. Germline CDR1 and CDR2: MGHRA and YSYEKL. The DNA for the CDR3 is TGCGCCAGCAGCCAAGGACAGGGTGTTTTCACAGATACGCAGTATTTT. It encodes CASSQGQGVFTDTQYF.

Comment on this clonotype: A much larger clone lies one base from this, so it may be a read error. The rearrangement uses TRBV20-1 and TRBJ2-1; perhaps TRBD1 as D (6 bases). The CDR3 length is 15 residues. Germline V gene lookup returns CDR1 DFQATT and CDR2 SNEGSKA (reference sequence). CDR3 coding DNA: TGCAGTGCTAGAGTCGGGACAAACTCCTACGATGAGCAGTTCTTC. Amino acid sequence: CSARVGTNSYDEQFF.

Ten or more counts support this clonotype. The chain couples TRBV2 to TRBJ1-2, with a tentative D call TRBD1 (5 bases). The germline CDR1 and CDR2 sequences are SNHLY and FYNNEI. The CDR3 runs to 13 residues. Trimming removed 1 base at V and 5 bases at J, with 8 bases between. The CDR3 protein is CASSEGGTYGYTF. The CDR3 bases are TGTGCCAGCAGTGAAGGAGGGACGTATGGCTACACCTTC.

CDR3 protein: CASSPPGLPEQYF. CDR3 bases: TGTGCCAGCAGTCCCCCGGGACTACCCGAGCAGTACTTC. The chain recombines TRBV28 with TRBJ2-7; 7 nucleotides align to TRBD2. This CDR3 contains 13 residues. J gave up 6 bases and V 5 bases, and 7 bases lay outside the gene matches. Germline V gene sequence: CDR1 MDHEN, CDR2 SYDVKM.

This clonotype occurred a few times. The genes are TRBV3-1 and TRBJ1-1, with 9 bases that match TRBD1. Germline V lookup: CDR1 LGHDT, CDR2 YNNKEL (reference sequence). CDR3 length: 15 residues. V was clipped by 5 bases and J by 1 base; unmatched bases: 5. The CDR3 coding sequence is TGTGCCAGCAGCAGACCGGGACAGGGGAACACTGAAGCTTTCTTT. This gives the protein CASSRPGQGNTEAFF.

CDR3 loop: CSVLPGTEAFF. The CDR3, as DNA: TGCAGCGTTCTCCCGGGGACTGAAGCTTTCTTT. The chain couples TRBV29-1 to TRBJ1-1; D not certain. The CDR3 spans 11 residues. CDR1 and CDR2 from the germline V gene are SQVTM and ANQGSEA. With 5 bases removed from V and 5 bases from J, the gap between germline ends came to 9 bases.

This chain uses TRBV6-1 with TRBJ1-2, with 8 bases identical to TRBD1. The CDR3 is 13 amino acids. The germline V gene encodes CDR1 MNHNS and CDR2 SASEGT. V was clipped by 5 bases and J by 8 bases; unmatched bases: 7. The CDR3 DNA follows: TGTGCCAGCAGTCACGGACAGGGCGGAGGCTACACCTTC. It codes for CASSHGQGGGYTF.

This clonotype was seen only a few times. The chain employs TRBV19 and TRBJ1-5; D not resolved. Per germline, CDR1 LNHDA and CDR2 SQIVND (reference sequence). CDR3 length equals 14 residues. The V end lost 6 bases, the J end lost 0 bases, and 9 bases lay between the germline ends. The CDR3: CASSTEDSNQPQHF. For the CDR3, the DNA is TGTGCCAGTAGCACGGAAGATAGCAATCAGCCCCAGCATTTT. Full variable domain (missing parts from reference TRBV19 and TRBJ1-5): DGGITQSPKYLFRKEGQNVTLSCEQNLNHDAMYWYRQDPGQGLRLIYYSQIVNDFQKGDIAEGYSVSREKKESFPLTVTSAQKNPTAFYLCASSTEDSNQPQHFGDGTRLSIL.

This rearrangement joins TRBV7-2 to TRBJ2-1, with D perhaps TRBD2 (6 bases). In germline, CDR1 is SGHTA, CDR2 FQGNSA. Trimming took off 4 bases at V and 0 bases at J, with 13 bases between the two ends. The CDR3 runs to 16 residues. The CDR3, as DNA: TGTGCCAGCAGCTCAACCGACGGGAGCTCCTACAATGAGCAGTTCTTC. Translation: CASSSTDGSSYNEQFF.

The V and J genes are TRBV6-2 or TRBV6-3 and TRBJ2-6; D gene unclear. The CDR3 totals 18 residues. Trimming stripped 5 bases from V and 0 bases from J, with 17 bases between. Germline V gene sequence: CDR1 MNHEY, CDR2 SVGEGT. DNA for the CDR3: TGTGCCAGCAGTGAAAGTATATGGCTACTCTCTGGGGCCAACGTCCTGACTTTC. This codes for CASSESIWLLSGANVLTF.

The J gene is TRBJ2-3, the V gene TRBV18; 7 bases are shared with TRBD2. The CDR3 length is 15 residues. The junction had 6 bases not matched to a gene; V was cut back by 6 bases and J by 0 bases. The germline V gene encodes CDR1 KGHSH and CDR2 LQKENI. In nucleotides, the CDR3 is TGTGCCAGCTCGCGGGACTACTCAAGCACAGATACGCAGTATTTT. Translating gives CASSRDYSSTDTQYF.

This clonotype was counted a few times. The CDR3 nucleotides read TGTGCCAGCAGTTACTCGGCTAGCGGGTTTGGCGAGCAGTACTTC. This sequence encodes CASSYSASGFGEQYF. This sequence joins TRBV6-2 or TRBV6-3 and TRBJ2-7; the match to TRBD2 covers 8 bases. Germline CDR1 reads MNHEY; CDR2 reads SVGEGT. After removal of 0 bases from V and 6 bases from J, the junction contained 7 bases not matched to a gene. The CDR3 loop spans 15 amino acids.

This chain joins TRBV10-3 and TRBJ1-1, with D perhaps matching TRBD1 (5 bases). V gave up 6 bases and J gave up 1 base, with 9 bases separating them. Germline V gene lookup returns CDR1 ENHRY and CDR2 SYGVKD. The CDR3 runs 13 residues. DNA of the CDR3: TGTGCCATCAGGCTGGGGCCGAACACTGAAGCTTTCTTT. It specifies CAIRLGPNTEAFF.

At least ten counts were recorded for this clonotype. The gene calls are TRBV2 and TRBJ2-7; D is ambiguous. This CDR3 is 14 amino acids long. V dropped 4 bases and J dropped 2 bases, with 12 bases sitting between them. Germline CDR1 reads SNHLY; CDR2 reads FYNNEI. The CDR3 protein is CASSGLGKTYEQYF. CDR3 coding DNA: TGTGCCAGCAGTGGATTGGGGAAGACCTACGAGCAGTACTTC.

This clonotype was seen ten or more times. This chain uses TRBV15 with TRBJ1-3; TRBD1 agrees at 8 bases. The CDR3 has 15 amino acids. From germline, CDR1 is LNHNV and CDR2 YYDKDF (reference sequence). V lost 5 bases and J lost 7; bases outside the gene matches: 10. The CDR3 spells CATSDEDRAHNTIYF. The CDR3 DNA is TGTGCCACCAGCGACGAGGACAGGGCCCACAACACCATATATTTT.

A few counts support this clonotype. The rearrangement uses TRBV19 and TRBJ2-5; D is perhaps TRBD1 or TRBD2 (5 bases each). There are 12 residues in the CDR3. Germline V gene lookup returns CDR1 LNHDA and CDR2 SQIVND (reference sequence). Trimming cost V 5 bases and J 5 bases, with 9 bases left between them. The CDR3 is CASSAGTETQYF. The CDR3 DNA is TGTGCCAGTAGTGCAGGGACGGAGACCCAGTACTTC.

This clonotype was found once. A much larger clone differs by one base, so this may be a read error. This rearrangement joins TRBV2 to TRBJ2-7; weak D call: TRBD2 (6 bases). The CDR3 consists of 18 residues. Per germline, CDR1 SNHLY and CDR2 FYNNEI. Trimming removed 5 bases at V and 1 base at J, with 24 bases between. The CDR3 DNA reads TGTGCCAGCAGTTCCCCCCTCGCGGGGCGAAGGATATCCTACGAGCAGTACTTC. Encoded protein: CASSSPLAGRRISYEQYF.

This clonotype came up many times. The V call is TRBV7-2, the J call TRBJ2-7, with TRBD2 matching 7 bases. Germline CDR1 is SGHTA and CDR2 is FQGNSA. V gave up 1 base and J gave up 4 bases; unmatched junction bases: 7. CDR3 length: 15 residues. CDR3: CASSLEPQRDYEQYF. The CDR3 DNA sequence: TGTGCCAGCAGCTTAGAGCCCCAGCGGGATTACGAGCAGTACTTC.

The chain uses TRBV5-1 and TRBJ1-1; D uncertain. Germline CDR1 SGHRS, CDR2 YFSETQ. V was clipped by 0 bases and J by 4 bases, with 10 bases between them. This CDR3 comprises 14 residues. The CDR3, as DNA: TGCGCCAGCAGCTTGGCCGGAACAGTCACTGAAGCTTTCTTT. It translates to CASSLAGTVTEAFF.

This clonotype was found a few times. This chain uses TRBV20-1 with TRBJ1-2, with D possibly being TRBD1 (6 bases). Trimming cost V 4 bases and J 0 bases, with 15 bases left between them. Germline CDR1 is DFQATT and CDR2 is SNEGSKA (reference sequence). The CDR3 is 15 residues long. The CDR3 DNA sequence: TGCAGTGCTACAAAGGGCAGGGGAGCTAACTATGGCTACACCTTC. Translation: CSATKGRGANYGYTF.

The V and J genes are TRBV7-9 and TRBJ2-7; perhaps TRBD2 as D (5 bases). V lost 4 bases and J 3 bases, leaving 13 bases between the germline ends. Germline loops: CDR1 SEHNR, CDR2 FQNEAQ (reference sequence). The length of the CDR3 is 14 residues. CDR3 DNA: TGTGCCAGCAGCTCCCTTTCGGACTTCTACGAGCAGTACTTC. Translated: CASSSLSDFYEQYF.

This clonotype was counted ten times or more. This chain joins TRBV6-5 and TRBJ2-5; D is uncertain. The length of the CDR3 is 13 residues. CDR1 is MNHEY, CDR2 SVGAGI, per germline. Trimming removed 2 bases at V and 3 bases at J, with 7 bases between. CDR3 sequence reads: CASSYKNKETQYF. For the CDR3, the DNA is TGTGCCAGCAGTTACAAAAACAAAGAGACCCAGTACTTC.

In this sample, this clonotype turned up many times. The J gene is TRBJ2-5, the V gene TRBV7-9, with D possibly TRBD1 on 6 matching bases. The CDR3 runs 16 residues. Trimming cost V 5 bases and J 3 bases, with 19 bases left between them. The germline V gene has CDR1 SEHNR and CDR2 FQNEAQ (reference sequence). Here the CDR3 reads CASSPARGHQKETQYF. The CDR3, as DNA: TGTGCCAGCAGCCCAGCTCGGGGACATCAAAAAGAGACCCAGTACTTC.

This clonotype came up once. One base away lies a much larger clone, so this may be a sequencing read error. This CDR3 is CASSLAQGAHTGELFF. The CDR3 DNA is TGTGCCAGCAGCTTAGCCCAGGGGGCGCACACCGGGGAGCTGTTTTTT. The chain uses TRBV7-2 and TRBJ2-2, with 8 nucleotides matching TRBD1. Germline V CDR1 and CDR2: SGHTA, FQGNSA. Trimming at V came to 0 bases and at J to 3 bases, leaving 3 bases not matched to a gene. The CDR3 sequence is 16 residues long.

This clonotype was seen only a few times. The J gene is TRBJ2-7, the V gene TRBV24-1; D unresolved. This CDR3 region has 14 residues. Trimming shortened V by 3 bases and J by 2 bases, and 10 bases separated the two germline ends. Germline V gene sequence: CDR1 KGHDR, CDR2 SFDVKD. CDR3: CATSDPGPTYEQYF. In nucleotides, the CDR3 is TGTGCCACCAGTGATCCGGGCCCCACCTACGAGCAGTACTTC.

This clonotype has at least ten counts. This chain links TRBV11-2 with TRBJ2-1; D remains unclear. The V gene lost 5 bases and the J gene lost 10 bases, with 21 bases spanning the gap. There are 15 residues in the CDR3. Germline lookup yields CDR1 SGHAT and CDR2 FQNNGV. The CDR3: CASSRRALARAEQFF. CDR3 nucleotide sequence: TGTGCCAGCAGCCGAAGGGCTCTCGCAAGGGCGGAGCAGTTCTTC. Full variable domain (remainder filled in from reference TRBV11-2 and TRBJ2-1): EAGVAQSPRYKIIEKRQSVAFWCNPISGHATLYWYQQILGQGPKLLIQFQNNGVVDDSQLPKDRFSAERLKGVDSTLKIQPAKLEDSAVYLCASSRRALARAEQFFGPGTRLTVL.

This clonotype was recorded many times. The genes are TRBV19 and TRBJ1-4, with TRBD1 matching over 12 bases. J lost 7 bases, V lost 6 bases, and 9 bases had no gene match. This CDR3 is 16 amino acids long. Germline loops: CDR1 LNHDA, CDR2 SQIVND (reference sequence). The CDR3 is CASSSGTGGVREKLFF. The DNA of the CDR3 is TGTGCCAGTAGCAGCGGGACAGGGGGCGTCCGTGAAAAACTGTTTTTT.

This clonotype was counted ten times or more. The chain couples TRBV27 to TRBJ1-1, with D unresolved. Per germline, CDR1 MNHEY and CDR2 SMNVEV (reference sequence). The CDR3 sequence is 14 residues long. Trimming pared 2 bases from V and 2 bases from J, leaving 9 bases between. CDR3 nucleotides: TGTGCCAGCAGTTTAGGCAGCTCCAACACTGAAGCTTTCTTT. Protein: CASSLGSSNTEAFF.

This sequence joins TRBV5-1 and TRBJ2-7; 9 positions match TRBD1. This CDR3 is built from 16 residues. With V trimmed by 4 bases and J by 2 bases, 10 bases remained unmatched. The V gene's germline CDR1 is SGHRS and CDR2 YFSETQ. CDR3 sequence (DNA): TGCGCCAGCAGCGAAACCGGGACAGGGAGGACCTACGAGCAGTACTTC. It is translated as CASSETGTGRTYEQYF. The complete variable domain, with remaining parts taken from reference TRBV5-1 and TRBJ2-7, reads KAGVTQTPRYLIKTRGQQVTLSCSPISGHRSVSWYQQTPGQGLQFLFEYFSETQRNKGNFPGRFSGRQFSNSRSEMNVSTLELGDSALYLCASSETGTGRTYEQYFGPGTRLTVT.